Listed below are T cell receptor beta chains from one sample, sequenced in a study of T cell repertoires in cytomegalovirus infection. TCRdb ran MiXCR on the reads and lists one entry per CDR3 protein. This sample has more than 300,000 distinct CDR3 sequences, with about 35% found just once. Their specific antigens are unknown. The sample in question was cultured PBMCs, obtained from culture after CMV antigen stimulation. The receptor set was obtained from a human donor in good health (CMV status not recorded). Some clones in this sample may be carry-over from other donors' samples. Both conserved end residues are part of each CDR3. Each record gives: D gene, clone size, V gene, J gene, CDR3 protein, CDR3 DNA. D genes are given only for firm matches. Rows may omit the clone size; those that give it use once, few, many or a size class.

TRBD1	-	TRBV20-1	TRBJ1-1	CSARDRRTGNTEAFF	TGCAGTGCTAGAGATCGCCGGACAGGGAACACTGAAGCTTTCTTT
-	-	TRBV12-3/TRBV12-4	TRBJ2-3	CASSMGVRYTQYF	TGTGCCAGCAGCATGGGAGTACGGTATACGCAGTATTTT
TRBD2	few	TRBV7-2	TRBJ2-1	CASSLAREPYNEQFF	TGTGCCAGCAGCTTAGCGCGGGAGCCCTACAATGAGCAGTTCTTC
TRBD2	few	TRBV7-2	TRBJ2-1	CASSLALRIAGGPGEQFF	TGTGCCAGCAGCTTAGCTCTTCGAATAGCGGGAGGGCCTGGTGAGCAGTTCTTC
TRBD1	-	TRBV20-1	TRBJ2-3	CSARTPGQGPIYSTDTQYF	TGCAGTGCTCGCACCCCGGGACAGGGGCCTATTTATAGCACAGATACGCAGTATTTT
-	-	TRBV3-1	TRBJ2-1	CASSQAHEQFF	TGTGCCAGCAGCCAAGCGCATGAGCAGTTCTTC
-	-	TRBV27	TRBJ2-1	CASREPRSYNEQFF	TGTGCCAGCCGAGAACCACGCTCCTACAATGAGCAGTTCTTC
-	-	TRBV7-8	TRBJ1-2	CASSITGRNYGYTF	TGTGCCAGCAGTATAACGGGACGGAACTATGGCTACACCTTC
TRBD1	-	TRBV7-9	TRBJ1-6	CASSPDRTNSPLHF	TGTGCCAGCAGCCCGGACAGGACAAATTCACCCCTCCACTTT
TRBD1	-	TRBV6-5	TRBJ1-1	CASSTGDRGAAEAFF	TGTGCCAGCAGTACGGGGGACAGGGGTGCGGCTGAAGCTTTCTTT
TRBD2	-	TRBV10-3	TRBJ2-1	CAIRATSGAITYNEQFF	TGTGCCATCAGAGCGACTAGCGGGGCCATAACCTACAATGAGCAGTTCTTC
TRBD1	-	TRBV6-8	TRBJ1-4	CASSYRQGTNEKLFF	TGTGCCAGCAGTTACCGACAGGGGACTAATGAAAAACTGTTTTTT
TRBD1	few	TRBV7-2	TRBJ1-1	CASRPPQGLGTEAFF	TGTGCCAGCAGACCTCCACAGGGGCTGGGCACTGAAGCTTTCTTT
TRBD1	-	TRBV9	TRBJ1-6	CASSRGGVSPLHF	TGTGCCAGCAGTCGAGGGGGCGTTTCACCCCTCCACTTT
TRBD1	-	TRBV3-1	TRBJ1-4	CASSHGQANEKLFF	TGTGCCAGCAGCCACGGACAGGCTAATGAAAAACTGTTTTTT
-	-	TRBV7-2	TRBJ1-1	CASTFWATLGAMNTEAFF	TGTGCCAGCACCTTTTGGGCAACTCTAGGGGCTATGAACACTGAAGCTTTCTTT
-	few	TRBV6-6	TRBJ2-5	CASSSPEGSWGETQYF	TGTGCCAGCAGCTCTCCCGAGGGGTCTTGGGGGGAGACCCAGTACTTC
-	once	TRBV20-1	TRBJ1-1	CSARDQDRPEAFF	TGCAGTGCTAGAGATCAGGACCGGCCTGAAGCTTTCTTT
-	-	TRBV20-1	TRBJ1-5	CSARSSREYNQPQHF	TGCAGTGCTAGATCTTCCAGGGAATACAATCAGCCCCAGCATTTT
TRBD2	few	TRBV28	TRBJ2-7	CASSFGGSINEQYF	TGTGCCAGCAGTTTCGGCGGGAGTATAAACGAGCAGTACTTC
TRBD1	few	TRBV11-2	TRBJ2-3	CASSLGQGAFVTQYF	TGTGCCAGCAGCTTAGGGCAGGGGGCTTTCGTTACGCAGTATTTT
-	-	TRBV6-6	TRBJ1-5	CASSYSGWGGMGVKQPQHF	TGTGCCAGCAGTTACTCGGGGTGGGGAGGAATGGGCGTCAAACAGCCCCAGCATTTT
TRBD1	few	TRBV6-6	TRBJ1-1	CASSFSEGATEAFF	TGTGCCAGCAGTTTCTCCGAGGGGGCGACTGAAGCTTTCTTT
TRBD2	-	TRBV7-2	TRBJ2-3	CASSLVGGGLATDTQYF	TGTGCCAGCAGCTTAGTGGGGGGTGGACTAGCAACAGATACGCAGTATTTT
-	-	TRBV7-2	TRBJ1-2	CASRFRASDGYTF	TGTGCCAGCCGCTTCAGGGCTTCCGATGGCTACACCTTC
TRBD1	-	TRBV28	TRBJ1-2	CASSGQGPHSTPNYGYTF	TGTGCCAGCAGTGGACAGGGCCCACATTCTACTCCTAACTATGGCTACACCTTC
TRBD1	few	TRBV7-9	TRBJ1-1	CASSLKQGLLMNTEAFF	TGTGCCAGCAGCTTAAAACAGGGGCTCCTCATGAACACTGAAGCTTTCTTT
-	-	TRBV11-2	TRBJ2-2	CASSLGVASTGELFF	TGTGCCAGCAGCTTAGGAGTGGCCTCGACCGGGGAGCTGTTTTTT
-	-	TRBV20-1	TRBJ2-7	CSATDRAFYEQYF	TGCAGTGCTACGGACAGAGCTTTCTACGAGCAGTACTTC
-	-	TRBV19	TRBJ1-1	CASSIKADTEAFF	TGTGCCAGTAGTATTAAAGCCGACACTGAAGCTTTCTTT
-	-	TRBV5-4	TRBJ2-5	CASSAGMGDQETQYF	TGTGCCAGCAGTGCGGGAATGGGGGACCAAGAGACCCAGTACTTC
TRBD2	-	TRBV7-7	TRBJ2-1	CASSFSSGRAYEQFF	TGTGCTAGCAGCTTCTCTAGCGGGAGGGCTTATGAGCAGTTCTTC
TRBD1	many	TRBV7-2	TRBJ2-7	CASSPGGTDEQYF	TGTGCCAGCAGCCCAGGGGGAACGGACGAGCAGTACTTC
TRBD2	few	TRBV7-8	TRBJ2-1	CASSFRSGREGEQFF	TGTGCCAGCAGCTTCCGTAGCGGGAGAGAGGGTGAGCAGTTCTTC
-	-	TRBV6-1	TRBJ2-1	CASSPRGLASYEQFF	TGTGCCAGCAGTCCACGGGGGCTAGCTAGCTATGAGCAGTTCTTC
TRBD2	-	TRBV12-3/TRBV12-4	TRBJ2-5	CASSASGRAQETQYF	TGTGCCAGCAGTGCAAGCGGGAGGGCCCAAGAGACCCAGTACTTC
-	-	TRBV5-6	TRBJ1-2	CASSFSGEYGYTF	TGTGCCAGCAGTTTTTCGGGAGAGTATGGCTACACCTTC
-	-	TRBV7-2	TRBJ2-1	CASSLPRREQFF	TGTGCCAGCAGCTTACCCCGAAGAGAGCAGTTCTTC
-	-	TRBV7-9	TRBJ1-5	CASSPTGNNQPQHF	TGTGCCAGCAGCCCCACAGGGAATAATCAGCCCCAGCATTTT
-	-	TRBV7-2	TRBJ1-5	CASSREGRVSPQHF	TGTGCCAGCAGCCGGGAAGGCCGGGTCAGCCCCCAGCATTTT